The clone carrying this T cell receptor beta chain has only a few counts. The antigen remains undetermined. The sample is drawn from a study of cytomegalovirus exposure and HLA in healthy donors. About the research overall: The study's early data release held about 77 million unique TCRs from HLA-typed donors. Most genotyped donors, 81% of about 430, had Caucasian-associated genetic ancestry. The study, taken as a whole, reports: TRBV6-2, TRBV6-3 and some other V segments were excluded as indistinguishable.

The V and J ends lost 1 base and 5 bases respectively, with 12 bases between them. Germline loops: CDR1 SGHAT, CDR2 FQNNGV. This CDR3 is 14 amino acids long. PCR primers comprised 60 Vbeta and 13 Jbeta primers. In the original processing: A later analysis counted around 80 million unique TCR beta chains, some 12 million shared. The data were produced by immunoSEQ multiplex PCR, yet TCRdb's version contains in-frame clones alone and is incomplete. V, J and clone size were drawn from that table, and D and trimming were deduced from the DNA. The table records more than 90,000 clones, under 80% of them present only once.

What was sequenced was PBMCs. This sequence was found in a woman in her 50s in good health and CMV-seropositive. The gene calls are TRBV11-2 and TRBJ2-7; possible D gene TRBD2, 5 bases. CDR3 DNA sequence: TGTGCCAGCAGCTTAGTTGGAGGAATAGACGAGCAGTACTTC. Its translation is CASSLVGGIDEQYF.